What follows are 4 T cell receptor beta chains derived from one specimen sequenced in a study of PD-1 blockade in mismatch repair-deficient tumors. The method was immunoSEQ multiplex PCR; TCRdb's version includes in-frame clones alone and lacks a portion of them. This sample carries under 85,000 clones, roughly 80% of them seen once, and the ten largest clones take 5% to 6.5%. Sequencing was performed on peripheral blood, taken 2 weeks after starting pembrolizumab. The receptor set was obtained from an adult with mismatch repair-deficient cancer.

The J gene is TRBJ1-2, the V gene TRBV18; D not resolved. The germline V gene encodes CDR1 KGHSH and CDR2 LQKENI. V lost 8 bases and J lost 3, with 13 bases in between. CDR3 length: 13 amino acids. The CDR3 bases are TGTGCCAGCGCGGGAGGTGTGGACTATGGCTACACCTTC. Its translation is CASAGGVDYGYTF.

The rearrangement links TRBV5-1 to TRBJ1-1; the D is unclear. V lost 4 bases and J lost 3, with 16 bases in between. Germline values: CDR1 SGHRS, CDR2 YFSETQ. This CDR3 has 15 residues. The CDR3 DNA sequence: TGCGCCAGCAGCCCTACCGATGGAAGGGACACTGAAGCTTTCTTT. This gives the protein CASSPTDGRDTEAFF. The full variable domain, in which reference TRBV5-1 and TRBJ1-1 provide the parts outside the CDR3, is KAGVTQTPRYLIKTRGQQVTLSCSPISGHRSVSWYQQTPGQGLQFLFEYFSETQRNKGNFPGRFSGRQFSNSRSEMNVSTLELGDSALYLCASSPTDGRDTEAFFGQGTRLTVV.

The V gene is TRBV5-1, the J gene TRBJ2-7; possible D gene TRBD2, 5 bases. With 2 bases removed from V and 5 bases from J, the gap between germline ends came to 8 bases. Germline CDR1 reads SGHRS; CDR2 reads YFSETQ. The CDR3 consists of 12 residues. CDR3 region: CASSFLGDEQYF. The CDR3, as DNA: TGCGCCAGCAGCTTTTTGGGAGACGAGCAGTACTTC. Filled out from reference TRBV5-1 and TRBJ2-7, the complete variable domain reads KAGVTQTPRYLIKTRGQQVTLSCSPISGHRSVSWYQQTPGQGLQFLFEYFSETQRNKGNFPGRFSGRQFSNSRSEMNVSTLELGDSALYLCASSFLGDEQYFGPGTRLTVT.

This chain joins TRBV6-5 and TRBJ2-1, with a possible D match to TRBD1 (6 bases). Germline V gene data show CDR1 as MNHEY and CDR2 as SVGAGI. Trimming took off 8 bases at V and 6 bases at J, with 8 bases between the two ends. This CDR3 has 11 amino acids. The DNA for the CDR3 is TGTGCCAGCCAACAGGGCAATGAGCAGTTCTTC. It yields the protein CASQQGNEQFF.